These 24 T cell receptor beta chains were sequenced from one sample in a study of cytomegalovirus exposure and HLA in healthy donors. Sequencing was performed with immunoSEQ multiplex PCR; in TCRdb, only in-frame clones are kept and a portion is missing. The sample consists of 140,000 or so clones, about 90% of them appearing once. Specimen: PBMCs. The receptor set was obtained from a woman aged 25 to 39 in good health and CMV-seropositive.

The chain combines TRBV11-2 with TRBJ2-3, with 7 bases aligning to TRBD2. The CDR3 covers 14 residues. CDR1 and CDR2 from the germline V gene are SGHAT and FQNNGV. V trimming: 5 bases; J trimming: 1 base; junction bases outside the gene matches: 3. The DNA of the CDR3 is TGTGCCAGCAGCCGGGGACTACGCACAGATACGCAGTATTTT. Translating gives CASSRGLRTDTQYF.

A word on this clone: The DNA is left out, because the CDR3 cannot be placed on it with certainty; the CDR3 is given as TCRdb lists it. CDR3 in amino acids: CASSDFGEAFF. The chain recombines TRBV10-1 with TRBJ1-1. The CDR3 totals 11 residues, both ends included. Looked up from germline, CDR1 is WNHNN and CDR2 is SYGVQD (reference sequence).

This clone was seen just once. V and J are TRBV7-6 and TRBJ1-4, with D maybe TRBD1 (6 bases). V lost 5 bases to trimming and J lost 8 bases, with 21 bases between them. Per germline, CDR1 SGHVS and CDR2 FNYEAQ. The CDR3 is 16 residues long. DNA for the CDR3: TGTGCCAGCAGCCCCGGCCCGCGGCAGGGGAACGAAAAACTGTTTTTT. Its translation: CASSPGPRQGNEKLFF.

The rearrangement joins TRBV27 to TRBJ2-1; 15 bases line up with TRBD2. Per the germline V gene, CDR1 is MNHEY and CDR2 is SMNVEV (reference sequence). This CDR3 has 16 residues. The trim removed 4 bases at V and 7 bases at J, leaving 5 bases unmatched. This CDR3 reads CASSSPGLAGGNEQFF. The DNA for the CDR3 is TGTGCCAGCAGTTCCCCGGGACTAGCGGGAGGAAATGAGCAGTTCTTC.

This clone was observed a handful of times. This chain joins TRBV14 and TRBJ2-7; D is perhaps TRBD2 (5 bases). Trimming cost V 3 bases and J 2 bases, with 11 bases left between them. Germline CDR1 and CDR2: SGHDN and FVKESK. There are 14 residues in the CDR3. CDR3 nucleotides: TGTGCCAGCAGCCATCAGCGGACTCCCTACGAGCAGTACTTC. As protein: CASSHQRTPYEQYF.

The rearrangement links TRBV5-4 to TRBJ1-2, with D hard to call. Germline values: CDR1 SGHNT, CDR2 YYREEE (reference sequence). The CDR3 runs 15 residues. Trimming stripped 4 bases from V and 2 bases from J, with 15 bases between. CDR3 loop: CASSLPMGANYGYTF. CDR3 DNA: TGTGCCAGCAGCCTCCCAATGGGAGCGAACTATGGCTACACCTTC.

This rearrangement joins TRBV6-1 to TRBJ2-7; 9 nucleotides align to TRBD1. Per the germline V gene, CDR1 is MNHNS and CDR2 is SASEGT. The CDR3 is made up of 15 amino acids. J gave up 1 base and V 4 bases, and 5 bases lay outside the gene matches. The CDR3, as DNA: TGTGCCAGCAGTGGATCCGGGACAGGGTCCTACGAGCAGTACTTC. Protein sequence: CASSGSGTGSYEQYF.

This chain connects TRBV27 to TRBJ2-1; D is undetermined. In germline, CDR1 is MNHEY, CDR2 SMNVEV (reference sequence). CDR3 length: 11 amino acids. V dropped 6 bases and J dropped 4 bases, with 4 bases sitting between them. The DNA of the CDR3 is TGTGCCAGCAGGCAGTACAATGAGCAGTTCTTC. Encoded protein: CASRQYNEQFF.

The sample holds one count of this clone. The V gene is TRBV5-4, the J gene TRBJ2-1, with TRBD2 matching over 13 bases. The CDR3 spans 17 residues. The V gene end was trimmed by 4 bases and the J gene end by 4 bases; junction bases not matched to a gene: 8. Germline V lookup: CDR1 SGHNT, CDR2 YYREEE (reference sequence). CDR3 in DNA: TGTGCCAGCAGCAATTTGGGACTAGCGGGGCCATACAATGAGCAGTTCTTC. Protein: CASSNLGLAGPYNEQFF. Together with reference TRBV5-4 and TRBJ2-1, the CDR3 gives the full variable domain: ETGVTQSPTHLIKTRGQQVTLRCSSQSGHNTVSWYQQALGQGPQFIFQYYREEENGRGNFPPRFSGLQFPNYSSELNVNALELDDSALYLCASSNLGLAGPYNEQFFGPGTRLTVL.

The chain has TRBV11-3 and TRBJ2-7; 9 bases fit TRBD1. Germline loops: CDR1 SGHNT, CDR2 YENEEA. The CDR3 length is 13 residues. V shed 5 bases and J 3 bases; nucleotides not matched to a gene: 2. CDR3 sequence reads: CASSRDRDYEQYF. In DNA form, the CDR3 reads TGTGCCAGCAGCCGGGACAGGGACTACGAGCAGTACTTC.

V usage is TRBV5-4 and J usage is TRBJ2-3; 8 positions match TRBD1. V shed 4 bases, J shed 0 bases, and the junction held 7 bases outside the gene matches. CDR3 length: 16 amino acids. Germline V gene lookup returns CDR1 SGHNT and CDR2 YYREEE (reference sequence). The CDR3 DNA follows: TGTGCCAGCAGCCATTGGGACAGGTACAGCACAGATACGCAGTATTTT. It yields the protein CASSHWDRYSTDTQYF.

This chain links TRBV9 with TRBJ2-1, with 9 bases identical to TRBD1. V lost 2 bases to trimming and J lost 16 bases; unmatched junction nucleotides: 7. Germline lookup yields CDR1 SGDLS and CDR2 YYNGEE. The CDR3 has 12 amino acids. The CDR3 nucleotides are TGTGCCAGCAGCGTCGGGGACAGGGTACAATTCTTC. This codes for CASSVGDRVQFF.

The chain carries TRBV5-1 and TRBJ2-3, with D unclear. Germline lookup yields CDR1 SGHRS and CDR2 YFSETQ. CDR3 length: 16 amino acids. V lost 2 bases and J lost 0, with 13 bases in between. As DNA, the CDR3 is TGCGCCAGCAGCTTTGGCTTTTCGTCTAGCACAGATACGCAGTATTTT. Residues: CASSFGFSSSTDTQYF.

The chain has TRBV6-6 and TRBJ2-3; D possibly corresponds to TRBD2 (5 bases). Germline V CDR1 and CDR2: MNHNY, SVGAGI (reference sequence). V lost 2 bases, J lost 0 bases, and 12 bases lay in between. CDR3 length: 16 residues. As DNA, the CDR3 is TGTGCCAGCAGTTACCCGAGGGAAACTAGCACAGATACGCAGTATTTT. Translation: CASSYPRETSTDTQYF.

The chain uses TRBV28 and TRBJ2-1, with TRBD1 matching 9 bases. This CDR3 has 14 residues. Germline values: CDR1 MDHEN, CDR2 SYDVKM. The junction had 1 base not matched to a gene; V was cut back by 3 bases and J by 4 bases. CDR3 coding DNA: TGTGCCAGCAGTTTCGGGACAGGGTACAATGAGCAGTTCTTC. It translates to CASSFGTGYNEQFF.

V gene TRBV7-8 combines with J gene TRBJ1-3; TRBD1 agrees at 8 bases. The CDR3 has 17 amino acids. Trimming took 5 bases from V and 2 from J; bases not matched to a gene: 11. Germline-derived CDR1 and CDR2 are SGHVS and FQNEAQ. CDR3 region: CASSQAGGAVPGNTIYF. CDR3 DNA sequence: TGTGCCAGCAGCCAAGCAGGGGGCGCGGTGCCTGGAAACACCATATATTTT.

The genes are TRBV2 and TRBJ2-3, with TRBD2 matching 9 bases. Germline V CDR1 and CDR2: SNHLY, FYNNEI. V lost 4 bases to trimming and J lost 2 bases; unmatched junction nucleotides: 1. This CDR3 has 14 residues. The CDR3 DNA follows: TGTGCCAGCAGTGGGGGACTAGCCACAGATACGCAGTATTTT. The encoded protein is CASSGGLATDTQYF.

The rearrangement uses TRBV7-8 and TRBJ2-7; 7 bases line up with TRBD1. CDR3 length equals 12 residues. The germline V gene encodes CDR1 SGHVS and CDR2 FQNEAQ. With 1 base clipped from V and 6 bases from J, the junction kept 0 bases outside the gene matches. Written as DNA, the CDR3 is TGTGCCAGCAGCTTAGGGACAGGCGAGCAGTACTTC. Translation: CASSLGTGEQYF.

The chain uses TRBV28 and TRBJ2-7; 8 nucleotides align to TRBD1. J gave up 5 bases and V 5 bases, and 5 bases lay outside the gene matches. Germline V gene data show CDR1 as MDHEN and CDR2 as SYDVKM. The CDR3 consists of 13 residues. In DNA form, the CDR3 reads TGTGCCAGCAGTACCGGGACAGGCAACGAGCAGTACTTC. Translating gives CASSTGTGNEQYF.

The rearrangement joins TRBV5-1 to TRBJ2-2, with 7 nucleotides matching TRBD1. The CDR3 runs to 17 residues. V shed 4 bases and J 0 bases; nucleotides not matched to a gene: 9. Germline-derived CDR1 and CDR2 are SGHRS and YFSETQ. Here the CDR3 reads CASSGKTGNPNTGELFF. CDR3 coding DNA: TGCGCCAGCAGCGGAAAGACAGGGAACCCGAACACCGGGGAGCTGTTTTTT.

The chain is built from TRBV4-2 and TRBJ2-2, with 9 positions matching TRBD2. The CDR3 consists of 16 residues. Germline V CDR1 and CDR2: LGHNA, YNFKEQ. After removal of 3 bases from V and 1 base from J, the junction contained 3 bases not matched to a gene. This CDR3 reads CASSQAGGRNTGELFF. In DNA form, the CDR3 reads TGTGCCAGCAGCCAGGCGGGGGGGCGGAACACCGGGGAGCTGTTTTTT.

The chain is built from TRBV10-3 and TRBJ2-7; 8 bases are shared with TRBD2. There are 18 residues in the CDR3. The V gene's germline CDR1 is ENHRY and CDR2 SYGVKD. After removal of 3 bases from V and 4 bases from J, the junction contained 17 bases not matched to a gene. DNA of the CDR3: TGTGCCATCAGTGACCCGAACAGAGCGGGAGCCAAGGAATACGAGCAGTACTTC. Translated, it gives CAISDPNRAGAKEYEQYF.

The rearrangement uses TRBV5-1 and TRBJ2-2; 10 positions agree with TRBD1. Trimming at V came to 0 bases and at J to 5 bases, leaving 4 bases not matched to a gene. This CDR3 is 16 amino acids long. Germline CDR1 SGHRS, CDR2 YFSETQ. This CDR3 reads CASSLGPGQGTGELFF. Written as DNA, the CDR3 is TGCGCCAGCAGCTTGGGGCCGGGACAGGGGACCGGGGAGCTGTTTTTT.

The rearrangement links TRBV7-9 to TRBJ2-5, with D unclear. Germline V gene data show CDR1 as SEHNR and CDR2 as FQNEAQ (reference sequence). The germline V and J ends were trimmed by 8 bases and 3 bases, with 10 bases remaining between them. The CDR3 contains 12 residues. CDR3 nucleotide sequence: TGTGCCAGCGGGCGAGATAAAGAGACCCAGTACTTC. This encodes CASGRDKETQYF.